The 21 T cell receptor beta chains presented below share a single source sample, sequenced in a study of beta chain features in type 1 diabetes. Of the isolated RNA, all was reverse transcribed, and so the sequenced material was expressed TCRB transcripts. TCRdb keeps only in-frame clones here, not all; method: immunoSEQ multiplex PCR. The table lists around 500,000 clones, about 10% of them singletons. Sequencing input: naive CD4+ T cells from blood. The source is a woman aged 18-29 years in good health.

This chain links TRBV28 with TRBJ2-1; D is unclear. The germline CDR1 and CDR2 sequences are MDHEN and SYDVKM. V gave up 3 bases and J gave up 2 bases, with 2 bases separating them. This CDR3 spans 12 amino acids. CDR3 bases: TGTGCCAGCAGTTTGACCTACAATGAGCAGTTCTTC. Residues: CASSLTYNEQFF. The complete variable domain, with remaining parts taken from reference TRBV28 and TRBJ2-1, reads DVKVTQSSRYLVKRTGEKVFLECVQDMDHENMFWYRQDPGLGLRLIYFSYDVKMKEKGDIPEGYSVSREKKERFSLILESASTNQTSMYLCASSLTYNEQFFGPGTRLTVL.

V is TRBV30 and J is TRBJ1-5; 8 nucleotides align to TRBD1. The germline V gene encodes CDR1 GTSNPN and CDR2 SVGIG (reference sequence). This CDR3 has 16 residues. Trimming removed 1 base from V and 3 bases from J; junction bases left unmatched: 8. The CDR3 reads CAWSGPGTGFNQPQHF. CDR3 coding DNA: TGTGCCTGGAGTGGTCCCGGGACAGGCTTCAATCAGCCCCAGCATTTT.

This sequence joins TRBV7-2 and TRBJ2-7; D might be TRBD2 (6 bases). Per the germline V gene, CDR1 is SGHTA and CDR2 is FQGNSA. Trimming removed 7 bases at V and 2 bases at J, with 24 bases between. The CDR3 length is 17 residues. CDR3 DNA sequence: TGTGCCAGCACCCCCTCCAAACTAGCCGGGAATCCCTACGAGCAGTACTTC. Its translation: CASTPSKLAGNPYEQYF.

This clone was detected a few times. The chain recombines TRBV28 with TRBJ1-4, with 7 positions matching TRBD1. The CDR3 extends over 14 amino acids. Germline CDR1 and CDR2: MDHEN and SYDVKM. V trimming: 7 bases; J trimming: 5 bases; junction bases outside the gene matches: 7. The CDR3 is CASKGGQSNEKLFF. In DNA form, the CDR3 reads TGTGCCAGCAAGGGGGGACAGTCCAATGAAAAACTGTTTTTT.

This clone was seen a few times. The chain couples TRBV5-1 to TRBJ2-1; 8 bases map to TRBD1. This CDR3 spans 14 amino acids. CDR1 is SGHRS and CDR2 is YFSETQ in the germline V gene. Trimming took 6 bases from V and 3 from J; bases not matched to a gene: 5. Written as DNA, the CDR3 is TGCGCCAGCAACCGGGACAGGCTCTACAATGAGCAGTTCTTC. Translated: CASNRDRLYNEQFF. Using reference TRBV5-1 and TRBJ2-1 for the parts outside the CDR3, the full variable domain is KAGVTQTPRYLIKTRGQQVTLSCSPISGHRSVSWYQQTPGQGLQFLFEYFSETQRNKGNFPGRFSGRQFSNSRSEMNVSTLELGDSALYLCASNRDRLYNEQFFGPGTRLTVL.

This clone was counted a single time. The CDR3 here is CASGLSLAGVREQFF. CDR3 DNA sequence: TGTGCTAGTGGTTTGAGCCTAGCGGGAGTTAGAGAGCAGTTCTTC. The chain has TRBV12-5 and TRBJ2-1; 10 bases map to TRBD2. The J segment lost 10 bases and the V segment lost 2 bases, leaving 8 bases of the junction unmatched. The germline V gene encodes CDR1 LGHNT and CDR2 FRNRAP. The length of the CDR3 is 15 residues.

As for this clone: The junction differs from germline at one of its ends, possibly a read error. The chain combines TRBV15 with TRBJ1-6; D gene unclear. CDR3 length: 13 amino acids. Germline values: CDR1 LNHNV, CDR2 YYDKDF (reference sequence). CDR3 DNA: TGTGCCACCAGCAGAGATAGACGGTCAGCGAAAAAATTT. Translating it yields CATSRDRRSAKKF. The variable domain in full, with the rest retrieved from reference TRBV15 and TRBJ1-6, is DAMVIQNPRYQVTQFGKPVTLSCSQTLNHNVMYWYQQKSSQAPKLLFHYYDKDFNNEADTPDNFQSRRPNTSFCFLDIRSPGLGDTAMYLCATSRDRRSAKKFGNGTRLTVT.

Comments on this clone: This sample also contains other DNA sequences that code for the same CDR3. The V and J genes are TRBV5-4 and TRBJ2-7; D gene unclear. V lost 3 bases and J lost 0, with 7 bases in between. The CDR3 extends over 13 amino acids. The germline V gene has CDR1 SGHNT and CDR2 YYREEE (reference sequence). The CDR3 is CASSSFGSYEQYV. CDR3 DNA sequence: TGTGCCAGCAGCTCGTTTGGCTCCTACGAGCAGTACGTC.

This clone was seen more than once but under ten times. The chain is built from TRBV5-1 and TRBJ2-3, with 9 bases fitting TRBD2. Unmatched junction bases numbered 18, after V lost 1 base and J lost 6 bases. The CDR3 runs 19 residues. In germline, CDR1 is SGHRS, CDR2 YFSETQ. The chain's CDR3 is CASSLLSSWASGASDTQYF. The DNA for the CDR3 is TGCGCCAGCAGCTTGCTGTCTTCGTGGGCTAGCGGGGCGTCGGATACGCAGTATTTT.

The chain employs TRBV15 and TRBJ2-7; D unclear. From germline, CDR1 is LNHNV and CDR2 YYDKDF (reference sequence). Between the trimmed V and J ends, which lost 0 bases and 3 bases, there was a span of 12 bases. This CDR3 is built from 15 residues. Here the CDR3 reads CATSRDSSPLYEQYV. The CDR3, as DNA: TGTGCCACCAGCAGAGATTCTAGTCCCCTCTACGAGCAGTACGTC.

A few counts support this clone. The J gene is TRBJ2-7, the V gene TRBV4-3; D is uncertain. V was pared by 1 base and J by 0 bases, with 10 bases between. The CDR3 is 15 residues long. Germline values: CDR1 LGHNA, CDR2 YSLEER. The CDR3 nucleotides are TGCGCCAGCAGCCAAGGATCTGCAGGCTCCTACGAGCAGTACTTC. Its translation: CASSQGSAGSYEQYF.

In this sample, this clone turned up a few times. The sample carries other DNA sequences with the same CDR3. The J gene is TRBJ2-2, the V gene TRBV25-1; TRBD1 or TRBD2 may be the D gene (5 bases each). The CDR3 contains 16 residues. Germline loops: CDR1 MGHDK, CDR2 SYGVNS. The V and J ends lost 1 base and 2 bases respectively, with 11 bases between them. Written as DNA, the CDR3 is TGTGCCAGCAGTGAATCCGGGACGGCAAACACCGGGGAGCTGTTTTTT. It is translated as CASSESGTANTGELFF.

The rearrangement uses TRBV7-7 and TRBJ2-1, with 12 bases that match TRBD2. Trimming cost V 5 bases and J 7 bases; bases outside gene matches: 6. The CDR3 loop spans 15 amino acids. CDR1 and CDR2 (germline): SSHAT, FNYEAQ (reference sequence). This chain's CDR3 is CASSQGTSGLNEQFF. CDR3 nucleotides: TGTGCCAGCAGCCAGGGGACTAGCGGGTTAAATGAGCAGTTCTTC.

On this clone: At the DNA level, this CDR3 is encoded by other sequences in the same sample as well. The DNA of the CDR3 is TGTGCCAGCAGCCTGCGGTCTGGGTACGAGCAGTACTTC. It specifies CASSLRSGYEQYF. V is TRBV7-2 and J is TRBJ2-7; D unresolved. Germline assignment: CDR1 SGHTA and CDR2 FQGNSA. The CDR3 extends over 13 amino acids. Trimming took 5 bases from V and 4 from J, leaving 12 bases between them.

The CDR3 sequence: CASSQEGGRARYF. The DNA of the CDR3 is TGCGCCAGCAGCCAAGAAGGCGGGAGGGCCAGGTACTTC. V gene TRBV4-3 combines with J gene TRBJ2-5; 9 positions agree with TRBD2. The CDR3 sequence is 13 residues long. Germline V lookup: CDR1 LGHNA, CDR2 YSLEER. V was clipped by 0 bases and J by 13 bases; unmatched bases: 6.

This clone was detected only a few times. This sequence joins TRBV19 and TRBJ2-5; D gene ambiguous. V was shortened by 3 bases and J by 5 bases, with 16 bases between the two germline ends. The CDR3 runs 15 residues. Germline CDR1 LNHDA, CDR2 SQIVND (reference sequence). The CDR3 DNA reads as TGTGCCAGTAGTATCGCAACAGCGAGGTTTGAGACCCAGTACTTC. Translating it yields CASSIATARFETQYF.

This clone was found a few times. The chain links TRBV11-2 to TRBJ2-1; a weak D match, TRBD2 (6 bases). Germline V gives CDR1 SGHAT, CDR2 FQNNGV. The V end was cut by 1 base, the J end by 4 bases, with 11 bases between. The CDR3 contains 15 residues. CDR3 sequence reads: CASSLVRESYNEQFF. In DNA form, the CDR3 reads TGTGCCAGCAGCTTAGTCCGGGAGAGTTACAATGAGCAGTTCTTC. Using reference TRBV11-2 and TRBJ2-1 for the parts outside the CDR3, the full variable domain is EAGVAQSPRYKIIEKRQSVAFWCNPISGHATLYWYQQILGQGPKLLIQFQNNGVVDDSQLPKDRFSAERLKGVDSTLKIQPAKLEDSAVYLCASSLVRESYNEQFFGPGTRLTVL.

The J gene is TRBJ1-2, the V gene TRBV16, with a weak D call TRBD1 (5 bases). Germline V gene data show CDR1 as KGHSY and CDR2 as FQNENV. Trimming left V 4 bases short and J 7 bases short, with 7 bases between. The CDR3 runs to 11 residues. The CDR3 sequence: CASSPGAGYTF. The CDR3 DNA follows: TGTGCCAGCAGCCCCGGGGCTGGCTACACCTTC.

This clone was counted between two and nine times. The gene calls are TRBV5-1 and TRBJ1-5; 8 bases map to TRBD1. The CDR3 is 15 residues long. Germline V gives CDR1 SGHRS, CDR2 YFSETQ. Trimming took 3 bases from V and 1 from J; bases not matched to a gene: 3. CDR3 loop: CASSSQGGSNQPQHF. CDR3 nucleotide sequence: TGCGCCAGCAGCTCACAGGGGGGAAGCAATCAGCCCCAGCATTTT.

This clone was counted between two and nine times. The chain has TRBV5-4 and TRBJ2-3, with 11 bases matching TRBD2. CDR3 length: 15 residues. CDR1 is SGHNT, CDR2 YYREEE, per germline (reference sequence). With 4 bases clipped from V and 3 bases from J, the junction kept 4 bases outside the gene matches. CDR3 loop: CASSATSGSTDTQYF. The CDR3, as DNA: TGTGCCAGCAGCGCAACTAGCGGGAGTACAGATACGCAGTATTTT.

This clone has just a few counts. The chain has TRBV18 and TRBJ2-2, with D possibly being TRBD2 (6 bases). CDR3 size: 15 residues. Trimming cost V 6 bases and J 3 bases, with 14 bases left between them. Germline V gene sequence: CDR1 KGHSH, CDR2 LQKENI. The CDR3 reads CASSVRDSYTGELFF. The CDR3 bases are TGTGCCAGCTCTGTCCGGGACTCTTACACCGGGGAGCTGTTTTTT.